This T cell receptor beta chain originates from a study of early T cells in non-severe SARS-CoV-2 infection. One entry per CDR3 protein, called by TCRdb with MiXCR from the 5' RACE reads. The sample lists under 85,000 distinct CDR3 sequences; about 5% were seen once. The ends were cut back, 7 bases at V and 0 bases at J, with 22 bases in the middle. The CDR3 covers 19 residues. Germline CDR1 MDHEN, CDR2 SYDVKM. The specimen comprised whole blood, sampled at baseline. V is TRBV28 and J is TRBJ1-6; D gene unclear. The source of this sequence is an adult who was a healthcare worker with PCR-confirmed SARS-CoV-2 infection or an uninfected control (not recorded which). In nucleotides, the CDR3 is TGTGCCAGCAATCCCTTCGGGAACTCTCTCAGCTCCTATAATTCACCCCTCCACTTT. It encodes CASNPFGNSLSSYNSPLHF.